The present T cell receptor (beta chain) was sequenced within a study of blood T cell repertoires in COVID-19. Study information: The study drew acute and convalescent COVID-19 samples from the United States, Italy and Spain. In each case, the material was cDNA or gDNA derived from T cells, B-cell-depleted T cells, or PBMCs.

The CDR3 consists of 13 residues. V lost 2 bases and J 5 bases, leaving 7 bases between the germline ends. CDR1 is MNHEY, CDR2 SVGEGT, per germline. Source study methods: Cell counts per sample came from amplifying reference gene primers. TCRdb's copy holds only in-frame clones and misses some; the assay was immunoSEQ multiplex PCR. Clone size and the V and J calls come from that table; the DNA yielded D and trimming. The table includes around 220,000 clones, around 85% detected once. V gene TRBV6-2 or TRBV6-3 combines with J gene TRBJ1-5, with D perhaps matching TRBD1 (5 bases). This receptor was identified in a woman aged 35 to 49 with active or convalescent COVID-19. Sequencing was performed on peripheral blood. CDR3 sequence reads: CASSYARDQPQHF. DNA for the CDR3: TGTGCCAGCAGTTACGCCAGGGATCAGCCCCAGCATTTT.